The rows below give T cell receptor beta chains drawn from one sample of a study of OX40 agonist ivuxolimab in advanced cancers. The method was immunoSEQ multiplex PCR; TCRdb's version includes in-frame clones alone and lacks a portion of them. The sample lists about 77,000 clones, over 75% occurring once. The sample consisted of CD4+ or CD8+ T cells sorted from blood, taken in a trial of the OX40 agonist ivuxolimab. Receptor source: an adult with an advanced solid tumor such as melanoma, head and neck, liver or kidney cancer. Each CDR3 is given with its conserved first and last residue. Each record gives: J gene, D gene, clone size, V gene, CDR3 DNA, CDR3 protein. A D gene is named only where the DNA matches it firmly. A row's size may be missing; if present it is once, few, many or a size class.

TRBJ2-5 | TRBD2 | NA | TRBV5-1 | TGCGCCAGCAGCCGCGGGGGTGAGACCCAGTACTTC | CASSRGGETQYF
TRBJ1-1 | NA | once | TRBV5-1 | TGCGCCAGCAGCGCCCATGGTCAGAACACTGAAGCTTTCTTT | CASSAHGQNTEAFF
TRBJ1-4 | TRBD1 | NA | TRBV5-1 | TGCGCCAGCAGCTCATCCCGGACAGGTACTGAAAAACTGTTTTTT | CASSSSRTGTEKLFF
TRBJ1-6 | TRBD1 | NA | TRBV11-2 | TGTGCCAGCAGCCCGGACAGGGTTCGTTCACCCCTCCACTTT | CASSPDRVRSPLHF
TRBJ1-3 | TRBD1 | NA | TRBV5-4 | TGTGCCAGCAGCTGGACAGGGGGATCCGCCATATATTTT | CASSWTGGSAIYF
TRBJ1-1 | NA | NA | TRBV2 | TGTGCCAGCAGTGAATTGGGGTCAGCAAACACTGAAGCTTTCTTT | CASSELGSANTEAFF
TRBJ2-7 | TRBD1 | NA | TRBV18 | TGTGCCAGCTCACCTGAACCGGGACAGGGGGGCTACGAGCAGTACTTC | CASSPEPGQGGYEQYF
TRBJ1-5 | NA | NA | TRBV4-1 | TGCGCCAGCAGCCAAGATCAGGGGTCACATAGCAATCAGCCCCAGCATTTT | CASSQDQGSHSNQPQHF
TRBJ2-3 | NA | NA | TRBV30 | TGTGCCTGGAGCGACAGCACAGATACGCAGTATTTT | CAWSDSTDTQYF
TRBJ1-2 | NA | NA | TRBV4-3 | TGCGCCAGCAGCCAAGAACGGGCCTATGGCTACACCTTC | CASSQERAYGYTF
TRBJ2-3 | NA | NA | TRBV11-2 | TGTGCCAGCAGCTTAGGGTCGATTCTAGACTATACTTTCACAGATACGCAGTATTTT | CASSLGSILDYTFTDTQYF
TRBJ1-2 | NA | few | TRBV6-5 | TGTGCCAGCTCGGGTCCCCAGGGGAGGAATGGCTACACCTTC | CASSGPQGRNGYTF
TRBJ1-2 | NA | NA | TRBV10-1 | TGCGCCAGCAGCTCGGACCCCCTGGCGGGCCGCGGGGAGTATGGCTACACCTTC | CASSSDPLAGRGEYGYTF
TRBJ1-5 | TRBD1 | NA | TRBV19 | TGTGCCAGTAGTATTTCGGACAGGGAGGTAGATCAGCCCCAGCATTTT | CASSISDREVDQPQHF
TRBJ2-1 | TRBD1 | NA | TRBV2 | TGTGCCAGCAGCCGGGACAGGACATCAGGTGAGCAGTTCTTC | CASSRDRTSGEQFF
TRBJ2-1 | TRBD2 | NA | TRBV9 | TGTGCCAGCAGCGTGATAGGGGCGGGGGGCTATGAGCAGTTCTTC | CASSVIGAGGYEQFF
TRBJ1-6 | NA | NA | TRBV19 | TGTGCCAGTAGTTTTTCCTCGACAGGACTGAGCTCCTATAATTCACCCCTCCACTTT | CASSFSSTGLSSYNSPLHF
TRBJ2-7 | NA | NA | TRBV11-2 | TGTGCCAGCAGCTCCGGGACCGAGGTCTACGAGCAGTACTTC | CASSSGTEVYEQYF
TRBJ1-2 | NA | NA | TRBV4-3 | TGCGCCAGCAGCCAAGAGCTTATCTCCTACTATGGCTACACCTTC | CASSQELISYYGYTF
TRBJ2-2 | NA | NA | TRBV11-2 | TGTGCCAGCAGCTTAGATCTGGGGTCCGGGGAGCTGTTTTTT | CASSLDLGSGELFF
TRBJ2-3 | TRBD1 | once | TRBV5-1 | TGCGCCAGCAGCGCGGGACAGGGGTGGACAGATACGCAGTATTTT | CASSAGQGWTDTQYF
TRBJ2-3 | TRBD2 | NA | TRBV4-3 | TGCGCCAGCAGCCAAGGACCTGGACTAGCGGCTAGCACAGATACGCAGTATTTT | CASSQGPGLAASTDTQYF
TRBJ1-5 | NA | NA | TRBV5-3 | TGTGCCAGAAGCTCTACCACAGGGACTAGCAATCAGCCCCAGCATTTT | CARSSTTGTSNQPQHF
TRBJ1-2 | NA | few | TRBV6-1 | TGTGCCAGCAGCCTCCATACGGGGAGCACCTATGGCTACACCTTC | CASSLHTGSTYGYTF
TRBJ2-5 | TRBD1 | NA | TRBV5-4 | TGTGCCAGCAGCGAGGGACAGGGTTTCCTAGAGACCCAGTACTTC | CASSEGQGFLETQYF
TRBJ2-6 | TRBD1 | NA | TRBV6-1 | TGTGCCAGCAGTAGTGACAGGGCTGGGGCCAACGTCCTGACTTTC | CASSSDRAGANVLTF
TRBJ2-5 | NA | NA | TRBV7-3 | TGTGCCAGCAGCTTAGCGGGATACCCTGGGGAGACCCAGTACTTC | CASSLAGYPGETQYF
TRBJ2-4 | NA | NA | TRBV30 | TGTGCCTGGAGTGTCCAGAAAAACATTCAGTACTTC | CAWSVQKNIQYF
TRBJ1-2 | NA | NA | TRBV27 | TGTGCCAGCAGTTTATCAGTAACTAACTATGGCTACACCTTC | CASSLSVTNYGYTF
TRBJ2-3 | NA | NA | TRBV5-1 | TGCGCCAGCAATAAAGGGGAGAGGGATACGCAGTATTTT | CASNKGERDTQYF
TRBJ2-7 | NA | NA | TRBV27 | TGTGCCAGCAGTTTGTCAGGGGCCTACGAGCAGTACTTC | CASSLSGAYEQYF
TRBJ1-4 | NA | few | TRBV2 | TGTGCCAGCAGTGTCGGGGTGGAAGAAAAACTGTTTTTT | CASSVGVEEKLFF
TRBJ1-1 | NA | NA | TRBV5-4 | TGTGCCAGCAGCTTGTTAGGGGTGAACACTGAAGCTTTCTTT | CASSLLGVNTEAFF
TRBJ2-5 | TRBD2 | NA | TRBV5-4 | TGTGCCAGCAGCTGGCCGACGGGACTAGCGGGCGAGACCCAGTACTTC | CASSWPTGLAGETQYF
TRBJ2-3 | TRBD2 | NA | TRBV18 | TGTGCCAGCTCAGCGACTAGCGGGGGGCCGGATTCCCCGTATTTT | CASSATSGGPDSPYF
TRBJ1-1 | NA | NA | TRBV29-1 | TGCAGCGGTGGGGAGGCAAAAGGTAGGCTCACTGAAGCTTTCTTT | CSGGEAKGRLTEAFF
TRBJ1-2 | TRBD1 | once | TRBV27 | TGTGCCAGCAGTCCCCCGGGACAGCCCCGGGGAGGCTACACCTTC | CASSPPGQPRGGYTF
TRBJ2-4 | NA | NA | TRBV6-1 | TGTGCCAGCAGTGAAGGGGGGGGCGGGGCCAAAAACATTCAGTACTTC | CASSEGGGGAKNIQYF
TRBJ2-7 | NA | NA | TRBV11-2 | TGTGCCAGCAGCTTAGATAGGGACCGATACGAGCAGTACTTC | CASSLDRDRYEQYF
TRBJ2-3 | TRBD2 | NA | TRBV5-5 | TGTGCCAGCAGCTTGACTAGCGGGGGGGCAGATACGCAGTATTTT | CASSLTSGGADTQYF
TRBJ1-1 | NA | NA | TRBV4-3 | TGCGCCAGCAGCCAAGATTCCAGGAAGAACACTGAAGCTTTCTTT | CASSQDSRKNTEAFF
TRBJ2-3 | NA | NA | TRBV5-1 | TGCGCCAGCAGCTTGGATCAGCCGCCCGATACGCAGTATTTT | CASSLDQPPDTQYF
TRBJ2-7 | NA | once | TRBV30 | TGTGCCTGGAGTCGGGGGAGCTCCTACGAGCAGTACTTC | CAWSRGSSYEQYF
TRBJ2-1 | NA | few | TRBV29-1 | TGCAGCGTTGATTATGGGGATGAGCAGTTCTTC | CSVDYGDEQFF
TRBJ1-5 | NA | NA | TRBV30 | TGTGCCTGGAGCAAGGAAGTAAGGCAGCCCCAGCATTTT | CAWSKEVRQPQHF
TRBJ1-1 | TRBD1 | NA | TRBV6-5 | TGTGCCAGCAGTTACAGCAGGGGGTCTAGCACTGAAGCTTTCTTT | CASSYSRGSSTEAFF
TRBJ1-6 | TRBD1 | NA | TRBV11-2 | TGTGCCAGCAGCTTCGGACAGGGCTCCAATTCACCCCTCCACTTT | CASSFGQGSNSPLHF
TRBJ1-6 | TRBD1 | NA | TRBV30 | TGTGCCTGGAGTATAGGACAGGGCAATTCACCCCTCCACTTT | CAWSIGQGNSPLHF
TRBJ1-2 | TRBD1 | NA | TRBV9 | TGTGCCAGCAGCCCAGGACAGGGATCAGGGGCCTACTATGGCTACACCTTC | CASSPGQGSGAYYGYTF
TRBJ2-7 | TRBD1 | NA | TRBV18 | TGTGCCAGCTCAACCGAGAGAGGACAGGGTCCGCAGGAGCAGTACTTC | CASSTERGQGPQEQYF
TRBJ2-3 | NA | NA | TRBV30 | TGTGCCTGGAGTGTAGGAAGCGGCCTCACAGATACGCAGTATTTT | CAWSVGSGLTDTQYF
TRBJ1-2 | NA | NA | TRBV6-1 | TGTGCCAGCTTCAGTTGGCAGGAGGACTATGGCTACACCTTC | CASFSWQEDYGYTF
TRBJ2-2 | NA | NA | TRBV6-5 | TGTGCCAGCCGTCATGGTAACACCGGGGAGCTGTTTTTT | CASRHGNTGELFF
TRBJ2-7 | NA | NA | TRBV6-5 | TGTGCCAGCAGCCTCAGAGCTTACGAGCAGTACTTC | CASSLRAYEQYF
TRBJ1-5 | TRBD1 | few | TRBV27 | TGTGCCAGCAGTCCGCGGACAGGGCCCAATCAGCCCCAGCATTTT | CASSPRTGPNQPQHF